Following are 26 T cell receptor beta chains from one sample sequenced in a study of shared clonotypes between healthy human individuals. Only in-frame clones appear in the TCRdb table, and some are missing; sequencing was by immunoSEQ multiplex PCR. The profile shows about 230,000 clones, about 65% of them singletons. Sequenced sample: memory CD4+ T cells sorted from blood. Specified subset: CD45RA-negative fraction. These TCRs come from a man aged 25-45 years in good health.

CDR3 bases: TGTGCCAGCAGCCCGGCAGGTAGCAATCAGCCCCAGCATTTT. It encodes CASSPAGSNQPQHF. The chain joins TRBV28 to TRBJ1-5; no definite D call. Per germline, CDR1 MDHEN and CDR2 SYDVKM. The CDR3 runs 14 residues. The V gene lost 6 bases and the J gene lost 0 bases, with 9 bases spanning the gap.

This CDR3 is CASSYSLGGGFYEQYF. The CDR3 nucleotides read TGTGCCAGCAGTTACTCCCTTGGTGGGGGATTCTACGAGCAGTACTTC. This sequence joins TRBV6-5 and TRBJ2-7; tentatively, D is TRBD1 or TRBD2 (5 bases each). Germline loops: CDR1 MNHEY, CDR2 SVGAGI. V was cut by 0 bases and J by 3 bases, with 15 bases left in between. The CDR3 consists of 16 residues.

The gene calls are TRBV5-1 and TRBJ1-4; 8 bases align to TRBD1. Germline V lookup: CDR1 SGHRS, CDR2 YFSETQ. V gave up 4 bases and J gave up 5 bases; unmatched junction bases: 1. CDR3 length: 13 amino acids. This CDR3 reads CASSRQGNEKLFF. CDR3 nucleotide sequence: TGCGCCAGCAGCCGACAGGGGAATGAAAAACTGTTTTTT. The complete variable domain, with remaining parts taken from reference TRBV5-1 and TRBJ1-4, reads KAGVTQTPRYLIKTRGQQVTLSCSPISGHRSVSWYQQTPGQGLQFLFEYFSETQRNKGNFPGRFSGRQFSNSRSEMNVSTLELGDSALYLCASSRQGNEKLFFGSGTQLSVL.

The genes are TRBV27 and TRBJ2-5; a possible D gene is TRBD2 (6 bases). V was cut by 5 bases and J by 4 bases, with 14 bases left in between. Per germline, CDR1 MNHEY and CDR2 SMNVEV (reference sequence). This CDR3 region has 14 residues. CDR3 in amino acids: CASSPMISGETQYF. The CDR3 nucleotides are TGTGCCAGCAGTCCCATGATTAGCGGAGAGACCCAGTACTTC.

Concerning this clone itself: Other DNA variants within this sample encode the same CDR3. CDR3 residues: CASSVGPVNTEAFF. Here the CDR3 DNA reads TGTGCCAGCAGCGTAGGGCCAGTGAACACTGAAGCTTTCTTT. The gene calls are TRBV9 and TRBJ1-1; D remains unclear. The CDR3 is made up of 14 amino acids. V gave up 0 bases and J gave up 0 bases, with 6 bases separating them. From germline, CDR1 is SGDLS and CDR2 YYNGEE.

This clone was counted between two and nine times. Different DNA sequences within this sample yield the same CDR3. V is TRBV2 and J is TRBJ2-7; D is undetermined. This CDR3 spans 14 amino acids. V dropped 1 base and J dropped 2 bases, with 9 bases sitting between them. From germline, CDR1 is SNHLY and CDR2 FYNNEI. The CDR3 DNA is TGTGCCAGCAGTGAAGTAGGGCTAGCCTACGAGCAGTACTTC. Translating it yields CASSEVGLAYEQYF.

The V and J genes are TRBV9 and TRBJ2-1; D may be TRBD1 (5 bases). V gave up 0 bases and J gave up 7 bases, with 8 bases separating them. CDR3 length: 13 residues. CDR1 and CDR2 from the germline V gene are SGDLS and YYNGEE. The CDR3, as DNA: TGTGCCAGCAGCGTAGGCAGGGAAAATGAGCAGTTCTTC. Translation gives CASSVGRENEQFF.

This chain links TRBV5-6 with TRBJ2-1, with 11 nucleotides matching TRBD1. Germline CDR1 and CDR2: SGHDT and YYEEEE. CDR3 length: 13 residues. Unmatched junction bases numbered 0, after V lost 3 bases and J lost 7 bases. In DNA form, the CDR3 reads TGTGCCAGCAGCTGGGACAGGGGGAATGAGCAGTTCTTC. It yields the protein CASSWDRGNEQFF.

The chain couples TRBV5-1 to TRBJ2-1, with TRBD2 matching over 9 bases. Germline V gives CDR1 SGHRS, CDR2 YFSETQ. The CDR3 has 18 amino acids. The junction had 18 bases not matched to a gene; V was cut back by 4 bases and J by 7 bases. CDR3 loop: CASSPPRGSGRIENEQFF. DNA of the CDR3: TGCGCCAGCAGCCCACCCCGGGGTAGCGGGAGAATCGAAAATGAGCAGTTCTTC. The whole variable domain, remainder taken from reference TRBV5-1 and TRBJ2-1, is KAGVTQTPRYLIKTRGQQVTLSCSPISGHRSVSWYQQTPGQGLQFLFEYFSETQRNKGNFPGRFSGRQFSNSRSEMNVSTLELGDSALYLCASSPPRGSGRIENEQFFGPGTRLTVL.

The rearrangement links TRBV7-8 to TRBJ2-2; D is unresolved. Per germline, CDR1 SGHVS and CDR2 FQNEAQ. The CDR3 has 17 amino acids. V lost 1 base, J lost 4 bases, and 16 bases lay in between. This chain's CDR3 is CASSLVHIQVSTGELFF. The CDR3 DNA sequence: TGTGCCAGCAGCTTAGTTCATATCCAGGTTTCCACCGGGGAGCTGTTTTTT.

Turning to this clone: This clone may be a read error of a much larger clone one base away. This chain connects TRBV2 to TRBJ2-1, with TRBD2 as a possible D gene (6 bases). This CDR3 has 13 residues. Germline V gene lookup returns CDR1 SNHLY and CDR2 FYNNEI. Trimming took 5 bases from V and 4 from J, leaving 9 bases between them. DNA of the CDR3: TGTGCCAGCAGTCGGGACTTTTACAATGAGCAGTTCTTC. It specifies CASSRDFYNEQFF.

The rearrangement links TRBV6-1 to TRBJ1-1; D possibly corresponds to TRBD1 (5 bases). Germline-derived CDR1 and CDR2 are MNHNS and SASEGT. The V and J ends lost 2 bases and 6 bases respectively, with 16 bases between them. The CDR3 contains 15 residues. The CDR3 DNA is TGTGCCAGCAGTGAACGCAGACAGTCCCAGGCTGAAGCTTTCTTT. It encodes CASSERRQSQAEAFF.

The rearrangement links TRBV5-1 to TRBJ2-3; no reliable D call. In germline, CDR1 is SGHRS, CDR2 YFSETQ. Between the trimmed V and J ends, which lost 0 bases and 2 bases, there was a span of 10 bases. CDR3 length equals 15 residues. CDR3 residues: CASSLALLSTDTQYF. The CDR3 bases are TGCGCCAGCAGCTTGGCGCTACTATCCACAGATACGCAGTATTTT.

The rearrangement joins TRBV10-3 to TRBJ2-1; D is ambiguous. CDR1 and CDR2 (germline): ENHRY, SYGVKD. V lost 6 bases to trimming and J lost 6 bases, with 9 bases between them. CDR3 length: 12 amino acids. The CDR3 nucleotides read TGTGCCATCAGCGACCCTTCCAATGAGCAGTTCTTC. Its translation: CAISDPSNEQFF.

A single count supports this clone. The J gene is TRBJ2-3, the V gene TRBV11-2; 7 bases agree with TRBD1. The germline V gene has CDR1 SGHAT and CDR2 FQNNGV. The CDR3 has 15 amino acids. V dropped 4 bases and J dropped 1; count of bases not matched to a gene: 5. CDR3 sequence (DNA): TGTGCCAGCAGCTCGGGTGGACAGGGCACAGATACGCAGTATTTT. Its protein is CASSSGGQGTDTQYF.

This chain joins TRBV11-3 and TRBJ2-3; 7 bases are a match to TRBD1. Trimming took 4 bases from V and 4 from J; bases not matched to a gene: 5. Germline CDR1 is SGHNT and CDR2 is YENEEA. The CDR3 consists of 14 residues. CDR3 protein: CASSWRQGSDTQYF. The CDR3 bases are TGTGCCAGCAGCTGGCGACAGGGATCAGATACGCAGTATTTT.

The chain uses TRBV28 and TRBJ2-5; TRBD1 might be the D (5 bases). The ends were cut back, 1 base at V and 3 bases at J, with 9 bases in the middle. Germline V CDR1 and CDR2: MDHEN, SYDVKM. The CDR3 length is 14 residues. The CDR3 nucleotides read TGTGCCAGCAGTTTATTGGTAGGGGAAGAGACCCAGTACTTC. This translates into CASSLLVGEETQYF. Drawing the rest from reference TRBV28 and TRBJ2-5, the complete variable domain is DVKVTQSSRYLVKRTGEKVFLECVQDMDHENMFWYRQDPGLGLRLIYFSYDVKMKEKGDIPEGYSVSREKKERFSLILESASTNQTSMYLCASSLLVGEETQYFGPGTRLLVL.

V usage is TRBV9 and J usage is TRBJ2-7; the D is unclear. Deletions cut 3 bases from V and 2 bases from J, with 12 bases between. The V gene's germline CDR1 is SGDLS and CDR2 YYNGEE. This CDR3 contains 14 residues. DNA of the CDR3: TGTGCCAGCAGCGCGGCCGCTCGACCCTACGAGCAGTACTTC. Residues: CASSAAARPYEQYF.

This clone was picked up a small number of times. The CDR3 sequence: CASRGGLAVAEQYF. The CDR3 coding sequence is TGTGCCAGCAGGGGTGGTCTAGCGGTCGCCGAGCAGTACTTC. This chain joins TRBV2 and TRBJ2-7; 7 bases map to TRBD2. The CDR3 runs to 14 residues. Germline CDR1 and CDR2: SNHLY and FYNNEI. The trim removed 6 bases at V and 6 bases at J, leaving 11 bases unmatched.

The chain recombines TRBV27 with TRBJ2-5, with D maybe TRBD1 (6 bases). Germline V gene data show CDR1 as MNHEY and CDR2 as SMNVEV (reference sequence). The CDR3 length is 13 residues. V lost 3 bases to trimming and J lost 7 bases, with 12 bases between them. The CDR3 bases are TGTGCCAGCAGTTTTCGACAGGCCCGGACCCAGTACTTC. Amino acids: CASSFRQARTQYF.

The rearrangement joins TRBV10-2 to TRBJ2-7; TRBD2 might be the D (5 bases). V gave up 10 bases and J gave up 5 bases, with 21 bases separating them. CDR3 length: 14 residues. Germline-derived CDR1 and CDR2 are WSHSY and SAAADI. The CDR3 DNA reads as TGCGCCACCTTGGCGGTCCGCCTAGCTAACGAGCAGTACTTC. Encoded protein: CATLAVRLANEQYF.

This chain connects TRBV19 to TRBJ2-1; D is perhaps TRBD1 or TRBD2 (5 bases each). V was cut by 7 bases and J by 4 bases, with 14 bases left in between. This CDR3 comprises 14 residues. Germline values: CDR1 LNHDA, CDR2 SQIVND (reference sequence). The CDR3 protein is CASTRASRYNEQFF. The DNA for the CDR3 is TGTGCCAGTACCAGGGCTAGCCGTTACAATGAGCAGTTCTTC.

The genes are TRBV10-3 and TRBJ2-7; 7 bases align to TRBD1. CDR3 size: 13 residues. CDR1 and CDR2 from the germline V gene are ENHRY and SYGVKD. The trim removed 10 bases at V and 5 bases at J, leaving 11 bases unmatched. In nucleotides, the CDR3 is TGTGCCACCTGGGGCACAGGGGTCCACGAGCAGTACTTC. This encodes CATWGTGVHEQYF.

Details on this clone: Being one base from a much bigger clone, this may be a read error. This chain uses TRBV27 with TRBJ2-1; 8 nucleotides agree with TRBD1. The CDR3 extends over 13 amino acids. Germline CDR1 MNHEY, CDR2 SMNVEV (reference sequence). The J segment lost 6 bases and the V segment lost 4 bases, leaving 2 bases of the junction unmatched. The CDR3 DNA follows: TGTGCCAGCAGTTACGACAGGGGCAATGAGCAGTTCTTC. This codes for CASSYDRGNEQFF.

This clone occurred many times. The chain is built from TRBV5-4 and TRBJ1-2, with a weak D call TRBD1 (6 bases). The CDR3 is 16 amino acids. The V and J ends lost 0 bases and 4 bases respectively, with 16 bases between them. CDR1 is SGHNT, CDR2 YYREEE, per germline (reference sequence). The DNA of the CDR3 is TGTGCCAGCAGCTTGGCCGCCCGGGGGGCCAGCTATGGCTACACCTTC. It encodes CASSLAARGASYGYTF.

The J gene is TRBJ2-1, the V gene TRBV18; 14 positions agree with TRBD2. This CDR3 comprises 15 residues. Germline CDR1 reads KGHSH; CDR2 reads LQKENI. Trimming cost V 3 bases and J 8 bases; bases outside gene matches: 3. The CDR3 sequence: CASSPTSGRGYEQFF. In DNA, the CDR3 is TGTGCCAGCTCACCGACTAGCGGGAGGGGGTATGAGCAGTTCTTC. The whole variable domain, remainder taken from reference TRBV18 and TRBJ2-1, is NAGVMQNPRHLVRRRGQEARLRCSPMKGHSHVYWYRQLPEEGLKFMVYLQKENIIDESGMPKERFSAEFPKEGPSILRIQQVVRGDSAAYFCASSPTSGRGYEQFFGPGTRLTVL.